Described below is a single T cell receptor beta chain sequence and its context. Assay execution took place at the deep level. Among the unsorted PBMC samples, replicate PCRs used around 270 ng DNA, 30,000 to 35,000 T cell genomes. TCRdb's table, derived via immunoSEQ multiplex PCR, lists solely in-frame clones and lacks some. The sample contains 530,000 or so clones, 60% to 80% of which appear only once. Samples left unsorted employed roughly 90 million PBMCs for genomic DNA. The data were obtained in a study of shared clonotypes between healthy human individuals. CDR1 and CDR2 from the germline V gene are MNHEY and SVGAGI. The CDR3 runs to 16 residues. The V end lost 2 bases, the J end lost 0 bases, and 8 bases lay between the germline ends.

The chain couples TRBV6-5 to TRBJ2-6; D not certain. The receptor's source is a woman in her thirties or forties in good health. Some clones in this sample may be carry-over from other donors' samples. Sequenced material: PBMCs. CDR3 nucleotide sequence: TGTGCCAGCAGTTACGCTCCGCTCTCTGGGGCCAACGTCCTGACTTTC. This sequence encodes CASSYAPLSGANVLTF.